The text below deals with one T cell receptor beta chain. The CDR3 has 16 amino acids. Germline values: CDR1 MRHNA, CDR2 SNTAGT. The V and J ends lost 3 bases and 2 bases respectively, with 14 bases between them. Donors came from a validation cohort of 90 to 150 subjects, distinct from the first 666-subject cohort. TCRdb's copy holds only in-frame clones and misses some; the assay was immunoSEQ multiplex PCR. The data hold about 100,000 clones, with about 95% observed a single time. These data originate in a study of cytomegalovirus exposure and HLA in healthy donors. Turning to the study itself: The approximately 120 validation repertoires were reported in a later analysis to have been generated on the same platform as the roughly 700 first-cohort repertoires.

This TCR was sampled from a woman in her late teens or twenties in good health and CMV-seronegative. Sequencing used PBMCs. This chain connects TRBV6-4 to TRBJ1-5; D unclear. In DNA form, the CDR3 reads TGTGCCAGCAGTGAAAGGGAGGGAACGGGCAATCAGCCCCAGCATTTT. This translates into CASSEREGTGNQPQHF.